The 30 T cell receptor beta chains reported below all come from one sample, sequenced in a study of long-term antiretroviral therapy in people with HIV (dated by TCRdb to the early 2020s). The immunoSEQ hsTCRB v3.0 assay was used at survey level resolution to sequence the TRB variable region. TCRdb limited this immuneACCESS table to in-frame rearrangements with V and J called. A share of clones is missing; checked studies link under half to unresolved V genes, and the rest is unexplained. The sample table records some 35,000 clones; approximately 74% of these occur just once. Approximately 3.4% of the sample belongs to the ten largest clones. Sequenced here: unsorted PBMCs, sampled 3 years after starting antiretroviral therapy. These receptors originate from a man in his fifties or sixties with HIV.

This clone was counted once. The chain uses TRBV7-3 and TRBJ1-2; possibly TRBD1 for D (6 bases). V gave up 5 bases and J gave up 7 bases, with 17 bases separating them. Germline loops: CDR1 SGHTA, CDR2 FQGTGA. The CDR3 is made up of 14 amino acids. This CDR3 reads CASSPGGGGRGYTF. CDR3 bases: TGTGCCAGCAGCCCTGGGGGGGGCGGACGTGGCTACACCTTC.

The chain employs TRBV27 and TRBJ1-2, with 8 bases matching TRBD1. Unmatched junction bases numbered 11, after V lost 7 bases and J lost 4 bases. CDR3 length equals 15 residues. The germline V gene has CDR1 MNHEY and CDR2 SMNVEV (reference sequence). DNA for the CDR3: TGTGCCAGCACCCAACGACAGGGGACGGGCTATGGCTACACCTTC. This translates into CASTQRQGTGYGYTF.

J is TRBJ2-5 and V is TRBV10-3; 8 bases align to TRBD2. This CDR3 contains 17 residues. The germline CDR1 and CDR2 sequences are ENHRY and SYGVKD. V dropped 4 bases and J dropped 1; count of bases not matched to a gene: 11. The CDR3 spells CAISGQGSGGIQETQYF. CDR3 sequence (DNA): TGTGCCATCAGTGGCCAGGGGAGCGGGGGCATCCAAGAGACCCAGTACTTC.

This chain uses TRBV7-9 with TRBJ2-3; the D is unclear. Germline values: CDR1 SEHNR, CDR2 FQNEAQ (reference sequence). The CDR3 runs to 14 residues. V lost 4 bases and J lost 4, with 12 bases in between. CDR3 nucleotides: TGTGCCAGCAGCTCGGATGGCACTTCAGATACGCAGTATTTT. Its translation is CASSSDGTSDTQYF. The full variable domain, in which reference TRBV7-9 and TRBJ2-3 provide the parts outside the CDR3, is DTGVSQNPRHKITKRGQNVTFRCDPISEHNRLYWYRQTLGQGPEFLTYFQNEAQLEKSRLLSDRFSAERPKGSFSTLEIQRTEQGDSAMYLCASSSDGTSDTQYFGPGTRLTVL.

The V call is TRBV2, the J call TRBJ2-7; D is possibly TRBD2 (6 bases). CDR3 length: 13 amino acids. Trimming left V 4 bases short and J 4 bases short, with 11 bases between. Per the germline V gene, CDR1 is SNHLY and CDR2 is FYNNEI. The CDR3 nucleotides read TGTGCCAGCAGTGGGGACTTACAATACGAGCAGTACTTC. Translated: CASSGDLQYEQYF.

This rearrangement joins TRBV6-6 to TRBJ2-7; D not certain. The CDR3 sequence is 15 residues long. In germline, CDR1 is MNHNY, CDR2 SVGAGI (reference sequence). V lost 2 bases to trimming and J lost 1 base, with 12 bases between them. The CDR3 DNA sequence: TGTGCCAGCAGTTACCCCCTTGGGGTTTCCTACGAGCAGTACTTC. It yields the protein CASSYPLGVSYEQYF.

The chain is built from TRBV9 and TRBJ1-2, with 9 positions matching TRBD1. The CDR3 loop spans 15 amino acids. Looked up from germline, CDR1 is SGDLS and CDR2 is YYNGEE. The trim removed 0 bases at V and 4 bases at J, leaving 4 bases unmatched. The CDR3 DNA reads as TGTGCCAGCAGCGTAGACCTGACAGGGGGCTATGGCTACACCTTC. It is translated as CASSVDLTGGYGYTF.

This clone was counted only a few times. V gene TRBV2 combines with J gene TRBJ2-5; no firm D call. Per the germline V gene, CDR1 is SNHLY and CDR2 is FYNNEI. The CDR3 extends over 11 amino acids. The ends were cut back, 3 bases at V and 7 bases at J, with 6 bases in the middle. CDR3 coding DNA: TGTGCCAGCAGTGACGCTGGGACCCAGTACTTC. Encoded protein: CASSDAGTQYF. Full variable domain (outside the CDR3, taken from reference TRBV2 and TRBJ2-5): EPEVTQTPSHQVTQMGQEVILRCVPISNHLYFYWYRQILGQKVEFLVSFYNNEISEKSEIFDDQFSVERPDGSNFTLKIRSTKLEDSAMYFCASSDAGTQYFGPGTRLLVL.

J is TRBJ2-3 and V is TRBV6-1; 10 positions agree with TRBD2. The V segment lost 4 bases and the J segment 4 bases; nucleotides outside the gene matches: 5. Germline lookup yields CDR1 MNHNS and CDR2 SASEGT. The CDR3 contains 15 residues. DNA for the CDR3: TGTGCCAGCAGTGTTTTAAGCGGGGGGGCAGATACGCAGTATTTT. Protein product: CASSVLSGGADTQYF.

The V gene is TRBV29-1, the J gene TRBJ1-2; D is uncertain. V was trimmed by 3 bases and J by 5 bases, leaving 7 bases between them. There are 11 residues in the CDR3. Germline V CDR1 and CDR2: SQVTM, ANQGSEA. Here the CDR3 DNA reads TGCAGCGTTGAGTCAATTTATGGCTACACCTTC. It is translated as CSVESIYGYTF.

This chain uses TRBV10-3 with TRBJ2-2; TRBD2 matches at 16 bases. This CDR3 has 18 residues. The V segment lost 6 bases and the J segment 2 bases; nucleotides outside the gene matches: 6. Germline V gene data show CDR1 as ENHRY and CDR2 as SYGVKD. CDR3 residues: CAISGTSGRGSNTGELFF. The CDR3 bases are TGTGCCATCAGCGGGACTAGCGGGAGGGGTTCTAACACCGGGGAGCTGTTTTTT.

The chain combines TRBV2 with TRBJ2-5; 16 bases are a match to TRBD2. The CDR3 contains 15 residues. CDR1 and CDR2 (germline): SNHLY, FYNNEI. V was pared by 4 bases and J by 7 bases, with 3 bases of the junction left unmatched. The CDR3 region has the DNA TGTGCCAGCAGTGCCGGGACTAGCGGGGGGGGGACCCAGTACTTC. Protein: CASSAGTSGGGTQYF. Full variable domain (remainder filled in from reference TRBV2 and TRBJ2-5): EPEVTQTPSHQVTQMGQEVILRCVPISNHLYFYWYRQILGQKVEFLVSFYNNEISEKSEIFDDQFSVERPDGSNFTLKIRSTKLEDSAMYFCASSAGTSGGGTQYFGPGTRLLVL.

This clone was detected once. This chain joins TRBV30 and TRBJ2-3; TRBD1 or TRBD2 may be the D gene (7 bases each). Germline CDR1 is GTSNPN and CDR2 is SVGIG (reference sequence). This CDR3 spans 16 amino acids. With 4 bases removed from V and 2 bases from J, the gap between germline ends came to 19 bases. CDR3 loop: CAWTPGRGGPTDTQYF. The CDR3 bases are TGTGCCTGGACCCCTGGCAGGGGGGGTCCCACAGATACGCAGTATTTT.

This chain connects TRBV14 to TRBJ2-1; 10 bases are shared with TRBD2. There are 17 residues in the CDR3. Germline CDR1 SGHDN, CDR2 FVKESK. The trim removed 6 bases at V and 4 bases at J, leaving 12 bases unmatched. The CDR3 DNA is TGTGCCAGCAGTCGTTCCCTCGGACTAGCGGTTTACAATGAGCAGTTCTTC. As protein: CASSRSLGLAVYNEQFF.

This rearrangement joins TRBV7-6 to TRBJ2-7; no clear D. Per germline, CDR1 SGHVS and CDR2 FNYEAQ. The CDR3 has 16 amino acids. V shed 5 bases and J shed 2 bases, with 19 bases lying between them. CDR3 in amino acids: CASSHPLGSVPYEQYF. The CDR3 coding sequence is TGTGCCAGCAGCCACCCGTTAGGTTCAGTTCCCTACGAGCAGTACTTC.

By share, this clone ranks as medium-sized (0.01 to 0.1%). This rearrangement joins TRBV6-5 to TRBJ1-5; D is unresolved. CDR1 and CDR2 (germline): MNHEY, SVGAGI. Trimming removed 6 bases at V and 2 bases at J, with 8 bases between. The CDR3 covers 13 residues. CDR3 nucleotide sequence: TGTGCCAGCAGGGAGCAGCGCAATCAGCCCCAGCATTTT. Amino acids: CASREQRNQPQHF.

The chain uses TRBV28 and TRBJ2-7; 11 bases map to TRBD1. This CDR3 has 17 amino acids. Losses at the gene ends were 5 bases for V and 2 bases for J; bases not matched to a gene: 11. Germline CDR1 reads MDHEN; CDR2 reads SYDVKM. The CDR3 protein is CASSPGTGGGLAYEQYF. Written as DNA, the CDR3 is TGTGCCAGCAGTCCCGGGACAGGGGGAGGTTTGGCCTACGAGCAGTACTTC.

This clone has only one observation. J is TRBJ2-1 and V is TRBV5-4, with a tentative D call TRBD2 (7 bases). Between the trimmed V and J ends, which lost 0 bases and 5 bases, there was a span of 15 bases. CDR3 length: 16 residues. Germline V lookup: CDR1 SGHNT, CDR2 YYREEE (reference sequence). The DNA of the CDR3 is TGTGCCAGCAGCTTGGTTCTTGAGGGGGGGAACAATGAGCAGTTCTTC. The encoded protein is CASSLVLEGGNNEQFF.

Worth noting for this clone: This sample also contains other DNA sequences that code for the same CDR3. CDR3 nucleotides: TGTGCCAGCAGCTTAGGGGTGAGCACAGATACGCAGTATTTT. Its translation: CASSLGVSTDTQYF. This chain joins TRBV7-9 and TRBJ2-3; D call uncertain. V gave up 1 base and J gave up 0 bases, with 5 bases separating them. The germline gives CDR1 SEHNR, CDR2 FQNEAQ (reference sequence). CDR3 length equals 14 residues.

In its sample, this clone was seen a few times. The chain couples TRBV21-1 to TRBJ2-2. TRBV21-1 is designated a pseudogene. This CDR3 comprises 12 residues. The CDR3 region has the DNA TGTGCCAGCAGCAATGGCACCGGGGAGCTGTTTTTT. It specifies CASSNGTGELFF.

The J gene is TRBJ2-5, the V gene TRBV7-9; TRBD2 matches 10 bases. J gave up 4 bases and V 2 bases, and 4 bases lay outside the gene matches. Germline V gives CDR1 SEHNR, CDR2 FQNEAQ (reference sequence). The CDR3 is 15 amino acids. The chain's CDR3 is CASSLTSGGAETQYF. In nucleotides, the CDR3 is TGTGCCAGCAGCTTAACGAGCGGGGGGGCAGAGACCCAGTACTTC.

The J gene is TRBJ1-3, the V gene TRBV6-5, with D tentatively TRBD1 (6 bases). This CDR3 is 15 amino acids long. Germline loops: CDR1 MNHEY, CDR2 SVGAGI. V lost 5 bases, J lost 2 bases, and 13 bases lay in between. The CDR3 bases are TGTGCCAGCAGTATTACAGGGAGGGCTGGAAACACCATATATTTT. Protein sequence: CASSITGRAGNTIYF.

V is TRBV7-6 and J is TRBJ1-6; D might be TRBD1 (5 bases). The CDR3 spans 16 residues. V dropped 0 bases and J dropped 7 bases, with 13 bases sitting between them. Germline CDR1 and CDR2: SGHVS and FNYEAQ. The CDR3: CASSLAGIGENSPLHF. The CDR3 nucleotides are TGTGCCAGCAGCTTAGCAGGGATAGGGGAAAATTCACCCCTCCACTTT.

This clone was observed a few times. This rearrangement joins TRBV19 to TRBJ1-5, with D uncertain. The V gene's germline CDR1 is LNHDA and CDR2 SQIVND (reference sequence). Trimming shortened V by 6 bases and J by 2 bases, and 8 bases separated the two germline ends. The CDR3 extends over 13 amino acids. The CDR3 protein is CASSSLGNQPQHF. In DNA, the CDR3 is TGTGCCAGTAGCTCCCTGGGCAATCAGCCCCAGCATTTT.

The chain couples TRBV5-1 to TRBJ2-2; 7 bases align to TRBD1. In germline, CDR1 is SGHRS, CDR2 YFSETQ. Germline trimming cut 4 bases from V and 1 base from J; bases unmatched to any gene: 1. The CDR3 loop spans 14 amino acids. The CDR3: CASSNRGNTGELFF. The CDR3 region has the DNA TGCGCCAGCAGCAACAGGGGGAACACCGGGGAGCTGTTTTTT. The full variable domain, rest sourced from reference TRBV5-1 and TRBJ2-2, is KAGVTQTPRYLIKTRGQQVTLSCSPISGHRSVSWYQQTPGQGLQFLFEYFSETQRNKGNFPGRFSGRQFSNSRSEMNVSTLELGDSALYLCASSNRGNTGELFFGEGSRLTVL.

The chain combines TRBV7-9 with TRBJ2-7; 8 bases match TRBD2. CDR1 SEHNR and CDR2 FQNEAQ come from the germline V gene (reference sequence). CDR3 length: 15 amino acids. V shed 7 bases and J 1 base; nucleotides not matched to a gene: 9. The CDR3 DNA follows: TGTGCCAGCACCATACTAGCGGATCCTTCCTACGAGCAGTACTTC. As protein: CASTILADPSYEQYF.

V and J are TRBV6-5 and TRBJ2-5; no definite D call. The germline V and J ends were trimmed by 0 bases and 10 bases, with 15 bases remaining between them. Per germline, CDR1 MNHEY and CDR2 SVGAGI. The CDR3 is made up of 14 amino acids. Here the CDR3 reads CASSYSGQTRYQYF. DNA of the CDR3: TGTGCCAGCAGTTACTCGGGTCAGACACGGTACCAGTACTTC.

The V gene is TRBV6-5, the J gene TRBJ2-4, with D maybe TRBD2 (6 bases). The germline gives CDR1 MNHEY, CDR2 SVGAGI. The CDR3 covers 13 residues. Trimming cost V 2 bases and J 8 bases, with 10 bases left between them. DNA for the CDR3: TGTGCCAGCAGTTACAGGTGGGGGGACATTCAGTACTTC. Amino acids: CASSYRWGDIQYF.

This chain joins TRBV7-3 and TRBJ1-1; 7 nucleotides match TRBD1. With V trimmed by 4 bases and J by 4 bases, 12 bases remained unmatched. The CDR3 is 16 amino acids. Germline-derived CDR1 and CDR2 are SGHTA and FQGTGA. CDR3 sequence reads: CASSSQTGSMITEAFF. CDR3 bases: TGTGCCAGCAGCTCACAGACAGGGTCAATGATCACTGAAGCTTTCTTT.

The rearrangement joins TRBV6-5 to TRBJ2-3; the D is unclear. This CDR3 comprises 11 residues. V shed 6 bases and J shed 6 bases, with 7 bases lying between them. CDR1 and CDR2 from the germline V gene are MNHEY and SVGAGI. DNA of the CDR3: TGTGCCAGCAGAAGCATTGATACGCAGTATTTT. This codes for CASRSIDTQYF.